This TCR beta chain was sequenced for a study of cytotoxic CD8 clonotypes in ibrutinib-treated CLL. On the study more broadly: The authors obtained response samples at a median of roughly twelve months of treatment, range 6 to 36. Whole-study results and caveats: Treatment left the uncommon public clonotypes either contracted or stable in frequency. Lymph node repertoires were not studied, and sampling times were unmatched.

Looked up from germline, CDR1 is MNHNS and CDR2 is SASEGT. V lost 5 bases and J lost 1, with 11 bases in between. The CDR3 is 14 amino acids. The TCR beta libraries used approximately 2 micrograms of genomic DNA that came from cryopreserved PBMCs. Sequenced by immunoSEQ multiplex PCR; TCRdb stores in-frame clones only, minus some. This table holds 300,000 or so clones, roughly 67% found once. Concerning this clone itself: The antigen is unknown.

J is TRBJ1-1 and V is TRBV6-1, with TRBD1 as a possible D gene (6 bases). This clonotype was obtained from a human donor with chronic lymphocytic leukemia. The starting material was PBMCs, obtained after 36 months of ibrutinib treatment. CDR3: CASSLKQGNTEAFF. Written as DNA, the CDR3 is TGTGCCAGCAGTCTGAAACAGGGGAACACTGAAGCTTTCTTT.